This TCR beta chain is from a study of patients and donors after allogeneic stem cell transplantation. TCRdb used MiXCR to reprocess the RT-PCR reads, holding one entry per CDR3 protein. Of a few hundred thousand distinct CDR3 sequences in the sample, around 41% are singletons; the top ten hold around 10%. Germline CDR1 is MNHEY and CDR2 is SMNVEV (reference sequence). The CDR3 length is 12 residues. V was clipped by 6 bases and J by 5 bases, with 7 bases between them. This TCR derives from a human donor who was either an allogeneic HSCT recipient or a stem cell or donor lymphocyte infusion donor (not recorded which). It is not recorded whose cells these are; they may come from a transplant donor. V gene TRBV27 combines with J gene TRBJ2-2; perhaps TRBD2 as D (5 bases). The sequencing input was blood, either unsorted or a sorted T cell fraction (not recorded which). The CDR3, as DNA: TGTGCCAGCAGGACGGGGACCGGGGAGCTGTTTTTT. Its translation: CASRTGTGELFF.